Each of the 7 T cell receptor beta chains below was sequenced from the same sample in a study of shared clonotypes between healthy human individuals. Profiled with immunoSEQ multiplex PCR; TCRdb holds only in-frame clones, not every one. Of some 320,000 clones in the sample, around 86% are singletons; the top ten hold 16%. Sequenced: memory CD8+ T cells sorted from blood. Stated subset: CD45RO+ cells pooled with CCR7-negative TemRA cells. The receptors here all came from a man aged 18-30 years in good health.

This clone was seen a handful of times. The CDR3 coding sequence is TGTGCCAGCAGTGAATTGGTCGATTCCTACGAGCAGTACTTC. Protein: CASSELVDSYEQYF. V usage is TRBV2 and J usage is TRBJ2-7; D gene unclear. Germline CDR1 SNHLY, CDR2 FYNNEI. This CDR3 is built from 14 residues. V lost 2 bases to trimming and J lost 1 base, with 9 bases between them.

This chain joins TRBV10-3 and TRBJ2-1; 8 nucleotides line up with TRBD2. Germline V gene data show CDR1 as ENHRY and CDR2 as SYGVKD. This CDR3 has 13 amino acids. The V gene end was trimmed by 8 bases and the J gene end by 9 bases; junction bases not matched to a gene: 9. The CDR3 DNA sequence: TGTGCCATCGCGGGGGGAGACTATTCTGAGCAGTTCTTC. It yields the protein CAIAGGDYSEQFF.

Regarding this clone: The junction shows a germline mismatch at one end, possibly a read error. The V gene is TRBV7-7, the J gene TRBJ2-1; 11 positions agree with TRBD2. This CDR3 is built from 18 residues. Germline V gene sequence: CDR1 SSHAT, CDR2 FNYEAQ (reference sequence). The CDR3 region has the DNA TGTGCTAGCAGCTTATCACTAGCGGGGGCCCAAACCTACAATGAGCAGTTCTTC. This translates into CASSLSLAGAQTYNEQFF.

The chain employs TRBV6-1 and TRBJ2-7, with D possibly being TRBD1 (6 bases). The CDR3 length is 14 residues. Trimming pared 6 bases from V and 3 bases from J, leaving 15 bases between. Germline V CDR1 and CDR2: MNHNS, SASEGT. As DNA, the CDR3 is TGTGCCAGCAGAACTAGGGACAACCTCTACGAGCAGTACTTC. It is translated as CASRTRDNLYEQYF.

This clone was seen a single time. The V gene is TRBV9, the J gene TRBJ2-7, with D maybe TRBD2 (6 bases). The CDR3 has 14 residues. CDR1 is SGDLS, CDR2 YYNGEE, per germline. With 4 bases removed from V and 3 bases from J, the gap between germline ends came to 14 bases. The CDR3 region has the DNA TGTGCCAGCAGCCAAGGCGGGGAGAACTACGAGCAGTACTTC. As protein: CASSQGGENYEQYF.

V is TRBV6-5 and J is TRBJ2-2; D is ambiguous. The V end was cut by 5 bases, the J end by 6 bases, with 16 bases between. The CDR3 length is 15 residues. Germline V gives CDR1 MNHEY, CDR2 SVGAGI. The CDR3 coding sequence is TGTGCCAGCAGTCGGACCGCGCCGGGCCCCGGGGAGCTGTTTTTT. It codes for CASSRTAPGPGELFF.

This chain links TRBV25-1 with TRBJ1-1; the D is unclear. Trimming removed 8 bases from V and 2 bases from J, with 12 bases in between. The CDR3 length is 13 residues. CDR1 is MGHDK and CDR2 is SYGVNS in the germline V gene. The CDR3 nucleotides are TGTGCCAGCGGCAGAGGTCCCAACACTGAAGCTTTCTTT. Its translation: CASGRGPNTEAFF.